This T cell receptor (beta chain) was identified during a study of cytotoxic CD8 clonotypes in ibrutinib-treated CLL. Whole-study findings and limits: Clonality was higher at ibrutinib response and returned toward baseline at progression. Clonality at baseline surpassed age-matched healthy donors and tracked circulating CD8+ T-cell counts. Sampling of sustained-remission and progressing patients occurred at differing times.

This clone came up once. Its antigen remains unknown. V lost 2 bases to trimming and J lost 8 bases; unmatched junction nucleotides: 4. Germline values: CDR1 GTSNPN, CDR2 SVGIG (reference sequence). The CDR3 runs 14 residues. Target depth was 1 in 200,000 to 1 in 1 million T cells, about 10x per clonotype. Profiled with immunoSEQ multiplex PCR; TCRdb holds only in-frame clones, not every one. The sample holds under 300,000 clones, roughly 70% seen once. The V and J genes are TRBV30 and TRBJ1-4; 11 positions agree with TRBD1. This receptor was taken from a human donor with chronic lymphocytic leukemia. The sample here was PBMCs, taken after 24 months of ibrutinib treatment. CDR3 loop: CAWSTGQGAEKLFF. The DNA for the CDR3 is TGTGCCTGGAGTACCGGACAGGGGGCGGAAAAACTGTTTTTT.